A single sample gave rise to the 27 T cell receptor beta chains below, sequenced in a study of blood T cell repertoires in COVID-19. TCRdb's copy holds only in-frame clones and misses some; the assay was immunoSEQ multiplex PCR. The sample yields tens of thousands of clones, 86% seen once. Input material: peripheral blood. All receptors come from a woman of 80 years or more with acute or convalescent COVID-19.

The CDR3 loop is CASSLFESGYTF. The CDR3, as DNA: TGTGCCAGCAGTTTATTCGAGAGTGGCTACACCTTC. The V and J genes are TRBV28 and TRBJ1-2; D unresolved. Germline V gene lookup returns CDR1 MDHEN and CDR2 SYDVKM. CDR3 length: 12 amino acids. Trimming removed 1 base at V and 7 bases at J, with 7 bases between.

This clone showed up just once. The chain has TRBV18 and TRBJ1-5; maybe TRBD1 (5 bases). Trimming removed 2 bases at V and 0 bases at J, with 14 bases between. The CDR3 spans 17 residues. CDR1 and CDR2 (germline): KGHSH, LQKENI. The CDR3 sequence is CASSPSLGEVSNQPQHF. The CDR3 region has the DNA TGTGCCAGCTCACCATCCCTGGGGGAGGTTAGCAATCAGCCCCAGCATTTT.

The chain joins TRBV4-2 to TRBJ1-2; the D is unclear. The CDR3 loop spans 16 amino acids. CDR1 and CDR2 from the germline V gene are LGHNA and YNFKEQ. With 0 bases removed from V and 7 bases from J, the gap between germline ends came to 18 bases. The CDR3 loop reads CASSQDYGDGRAGYTF. The CDR3 DNA follows: TGTGCCAGCAGCCAAGATTACGGCGACGGGAGGGCTGGCTACACCTTC.

The rearrangement joins TRBV28 to TRBJ1-1; 7 nucleotides line up with TRBD1. Trimming took 6 bases from V and 10 from J; bases not matched to a gene: 14. This CDR3 has 14 residues. Germline CDR1 MDHEN, CDR2 SYDVKM. CDR3: CASSPPFDRDSAFF. In DNA, the CDR3 is TGTGCCAGCAGCCCACCCTTCGACAGGGACTCAGCTTTCTTT.

The chain uses TRBV28 and TRBJ2-5, with 8 bases aligning to TRBD2. V trimming: 6 bases; J trimming: 5 bases; junction bases outside the gene matches: 8. Germline V gives CDR1 MDHEN, CDR2 SYDVKM. The CDR3 runs 14 residues. This CDR3 is CASSPYSGTETQYF. CDR3 sequence (DNA): TGTGCCAGCAGCCCCTATAGCGGGACGGAGACCCAGTACTTC. The full variable domain, completed using reference TRBV28 and TRBJ2-5, is DVKVTQSSRYLVKRTGEKVFLECVQDMDHENMFWYRQDPGLGLRLIYFSYDVKMKEKGDIPEGYSVSREKKERFSLILESASTNQTSMYLCASSPYSGTETQYFGPGTRLLVL.

This clone was observed a handful of times. The V and J genes are TRBV30 and TRBJ1-4, with D maybe TRBD1 (5 bases). The CDR3 consists of 10 residues. In germline, CDR1 is GTSNPN, CDR2 SVGIG (reference sequence). V lost 5 bases to trimming and J lost 8 bases, with 6 bases between them. The CDR3 is CAWSGEKLFF. In DNA form, the CDR3 reads TGTGCCTGGTCAGGGGAAAAACTGTTTTTT.

This sequence joins TRBV4-2 and TRBJ1-5; D is unresolved. Deletions cut 0 bases from V and 7 bases from J, with 7 bases between. The CDR3 spans 13 residues. Per germline, CDR1 LGHNA and CDR2 YNFKEQ. The CDR3 DNA reads as TGTGCCAGCAGCCAAGATCGGGAACAGCCCCAGCATTTT. It is translated as CASSQDREQPQHF.

With respect to this clone: Other DNA sequences in this specimen translate into the identical CDR3. The chain couples TRBV18 to TRBJ1-4; maybe TRBD1 (5 bases). CDR1 and CDR2 from the germline V gene are KGHSH and LQKENI. CDR3 length: 13 residues. Trimming left V 6 bases short and J 5 bases short, with 10 bases between. CDR3 amino acids: CASSPGPNEKLFF. The DNA for the CDR3 is TGTGCCAGCTCCCCAGGGCCGAATGAAAAACTGTTTTTT.

The chain is built from TRBV6-5 and TRBJ2-1, with a weak D call TRBD1 (6 bases). Germline V gene sequence: CDR1 MNHEY, CDR2 SVGAGI. The CDR3 totals 14 residues. V lost 5 bases and J 7 bases, leaving 15 bases between the germline ends. CDR3 sequence reads: CASSTGIQGNEQFF. The CDR3 nucleotides are TGTGCCAGCAGTACCGGGATCCAGGGGAATGAGCAGTTCTTC.

The chain carries TRBV10-1 and TRBJ1-1, with TRBD1 matching over 7 bases. Germline CDR1 and CDR2: WNHNN and SYGVQD (reference sequence). This CDR3 has 18 residues. V lost 0 bases, J lost 1 base, and 11 bases stayed unmatched. CDR3 bases: TGCGCCAGCAGTGAGTCAGCCCTGTTTCGGGACAGGAACACTGAAGCTTTCTTT. Translated: CASSESALFRDRNTEAFF.

The chain carries TRBV7-9 and TRBJ1-5; D is uncertain. The CDR3 contains 14 residues. The germline CDR1 and CDR2 sequences are SEHNR and FQNEAQ (reference sequence). Trimming took off 4 bases at V and 5 bases at J, with 12 bases between the two ends. CDR3 nucleotide sequence: TGTGCCAGCAGCTGGTTGGGCGACGATCAGCCCCAGCATTTT. Translated, it gives CASSWLGDDQPQHF.

CDR3 coding DNA: TGTGCCAGCAGTTTCCAAGCGCGGGAGACCCAGTACTTC. Translating it yields CASSFQARETQYF. The J gene is TRBJ2-5, the V gene TRBV12-3 or TRBV12-4, with unresolved D. Trimming pared 3 bases from V and 5 bases from J, leaving 10 bases between. The CDR3 has 13 residues.

J is TRBJ2-5 and V is TRBV5-6; D possibly corresponds to TRBD2 (5 bases). The V end lost 1 base, the J end lost 1 base, and 5 bases lay between the germline ends. Germline V gene data show CDR1 as SGHDT and CDR2 as YYEEEE. The CDR3 is made up of 13 amino acids. The CDR3 coding sequence is TGTGCCAGCAGCTTGCGGGGCCAAGAGACCCAGTACTTC. This sequence encodes CASSLRGQETQYF.

The J gene is TRBJ1-1, the V gene TRBV30, with 7 bases aligning to TRBD1. Per germline, CDR1 GTSNPN and CDR2 SVGIG (reference sequence). V shed 7 bases and J 3 bases; nucleotides not matched to a gene: 8. The length of the CDR3 is 13 residues. CDR3 protein: CASSEGAYTEAFF. The CDR3 nucleotides read TGTGCCTCCAGTGAGGGGGCATACACTGAAGCTTTCTTT. Full variable domain (missing parts from reference TRBV30 and TRBJ1-1): SQTIHQWPATLVQPVGSPLSLECTVEGTSNPNLYWYRQAAGRGLQLLFYSVGIGQISSEVPQNLSASRPQDRQFILSSKKLLLSDSGFYLCASSEGAYTEAFFGQGTRLTVV.

J is TRBJ1-2 and V is TRBV19; the match to TRBD1 covers 9 bases. Germline CDR1 LNHDA, CDR2 SQIVND (reference sequence). V gave up 6 bases and J gave up 4 bases; unmatched junction bases: 3. The CDR3 has 13 amino acids. The CDR3 bases are TGTGCCAGTAGCCAGGACAGGGGCTATGGCTACACCTTC. As protein: CASSQDRGYGYTF.

V gene TRBV5-1 combines with J gene TRBJ1-1; D may be TRBD1 (6 bases). CDR1 and CDR2 from the germline V gene are SGHRS and YFSETQ. This CDR3 contains 15 residues. V lost 4 bases, J lost 12 bases, and 25 bases lay in between. The CDR3: CASSHGGGGAIGTFF. DNA for the CDR3: TGCGCCAGCAGCCATGGCGGTGGGGGGGCGATAGGTACTTTCTTT.

The chain couples TRBV30 to TRBJ1-6; D may be TRBD1 (6 bases). V was shortened by 3 bases and J by 14 bases, with 11 bases between the two germline ends. CDR3 length equals 11 residues. CDR1 GTSNPN and CDR2 SVGIG come from the germline V gene (reference sequence). The CDR3 here is CAWRGAGALHF. CDR3 in DNA: TGTGCCTGGAGGGGGGCGGGGGCCCTCCACTTT.

This chain links TRBV30 with TRBJ1-2; 7 nucleotides align to TRBD1. V lost 0 bases, J lost 8 bases, and 12 bases stayed unmatched. Germline assignment: CDR1 GTSNPN and CDR2 SVGIG (reference sequence). This CDR3 spans 15 amino acids. DNA for the CDR3: TGTGCCTGGAGTGTAGTAGGAGGGGGCGCGTGGGGCTACACCTTC. Translating gives CAWSVVGGGAWGYTF.

The chain combines TRBV19 with TRBJ2-3; D perhaps matches TRBD2 (6 bases). The CDR3 loop spans 13 amino acids. V was trimmed by 5 bases and J by 7 bases, leaving 13 bases between them. CDR1 and CDR2 (germline): LNHDA, SQIVND (reference sequence). In nucleotides, the CDR3 is TGTGCCAGTAGTGGACCGGGACTTTATACGCAGTATTTT. Translation gives CASSGPGLYTQYF.

The V gene is TRBV3-1 (or the pseudogene TRBV3-2), the J gene TRBJ1-2; D is ambiguous. Trimming pared 3 bases from V and 4 bases from J, leaving 12 bases between. Germline CDR1 and CDR2: LGHDT and YNNKEL (reference sequence). This CDR3 is 14 amino acids long. CDR3 in DNA: TGTGCCAGCAGCCAGTCACAGACCCTCTATGGCTACACCTTC. Its protein is CASSQSQTLYGYTF.

The J gene is TRBJ2-3, the V gene TRBV11-3; 9 bases are shared with TRBD1. Germline loops: CDR1 SGHNT, CDR2 YENEEA. Trimming cost V 6 bases and J 10 bases; bases outside gene matches: 14. The CDR3 length is 15 residues. The CDR3 sequence: CASSSRGQQGAAQYF. The CDR3 nucleotides are TGTGCCAGCAGTAGTCGGGGACAACAGGGGGCAGCGCAGTATTTT.

This clone was detected once. The V call is TRBV28, the J call TRBJ2-7; 10 positions match TRBD2. Per germline, CDR1 MDHEN and CDR2 SYDVKM. The CDR3 is 16 residues long. With V trimmed by 6 bases and J by 2 bases, 10 bases remained unmatched. The CDR3 sequence: CASRRTLAGATYEQYF. The CDR3 coding sequence is TGTGCCAGCAGAAGAACCCTAGCGGGAGCAACCTACGAGCAGTACTTC.

The rearrangement uses TRBV27 and TRBJ1-5; D is undetermined. The CDR3 spans 14 residues. Germline V gives CDR1 MNHEY, CDR2 SMNVEV (reference sequence). Between the trimmed V and J ends, which lost 7 bases and 4 bases, there was a span of 14 bases. CDR3 in DNA: TGTGCCAGCACCAAAGCGGGAGCGAATCAGCCCCAGCATTTT. Protein product: CASTKAGANQPQHF.

This clone was picked up a small number of times. The genes are TRBV30 and TRBJ2-3, with unresolved D. V lost 0 bases and J lost 6, with 7 bases in between. The V gene's germline CDR1 is GTSNPN and CDR2 SVGIG (reference sequence). CDR3 length: 12 amino acids. The chain's CDR3 is CAWSVERDTQYF. In nucleotides, the CDR3 is TGTGCCTGGAGTGTAGAGAGGGATACGCAGTATTTT.

Comment on this clone: Within the sample, other DNA sequences also encode this same CDR3. V usage is TRBV19 and J usage is TRBJ2-3; no clear D. V lost 4 bases and J lost 0, with 5 bases in between. Germline V gene sequence: CDR1 LNHDA, CDR2 SQIVND (reference sequence). This CDR3 is built from 13 residues. CDR3 DNA: TGTGCCAGTAGTAGGGCTAGCACAGATACGCAGTATTTT. This sequence encodes CASSRASTDTQYF.

V and J are TRBV6-5 and TRBJ1-5; perhaps TRBD1 as D (6 bases). Per the germline V gene, CDR1 is MNHEY and CDR2 is SVGAGI. V lost 6 bases and J lost 5, with 14 bases in between. The CDR3 is made up of 14 amino acids. DNA of the CDR3: TGTGCCAGCAGGCGAACTGGGGGCGATCAGCCCCAGCATTTT. Translating gives CASRRTGGDQPQHF.

The rearrangement uses TRBV21-1 and TRBJ1-2. TRBV21-1 is annotated as a pseudogene. The CDR3 spans 14 residues. The CDR3 nucleotides read TGTGCCAGCCTTAAGGGGGGGGCGGACTATGGCTACACCTTC. This codes for CASLKGGADYGYTF.